The 29 T cell receptor beta chains given below trace back to one sample, sequenced in a study of blood T cell repertoires in COVID-19. The repertoire was sequenced with immunoSEQ multiplex PCR; TCRdb's copy has only in-frame clones and lacks some. This table holds roughly 250,000 clones, approximately 86% found once. Sequencing used peripheral blood. Receptor source: a human donor with COVID-19, enrolled during active disease. The donor label of this sample is uncertain.

J is TRBJ1-1 and V is TRBV19; TRBD1 might be the D (5 bases). The V end was cut by 3 bases, the J end by 4 bases, with 15 bases between. This CDR3 has 15 residues. Germline CDR1 LNHDA, CDR2 SQIVND (reference sequence). The CDR3 DNA is TGTGCCAGTAGTATTAGCAGGGTGCTGGGCACTGAAGCTTTCTTT. Residues: CASSISRVLGTEAFF.

This chain links TRBV7-3 with TRBJ1-5, with 11 bases lining up with TRBD1. Per the germline V gene, CDR1 is SGHTA and CDR2 is FQGTGA. V trimming: 4 bases; J trimming: 5 bases; junction bases outside the gene matches: 16. The CDR3 contains 19 residues. CDR3 in DNA: TGTGCCAGCAGCTCCGGCTCCGGGACAGGGGGGGTTTGGCATCAGCCCCAGCATTTT. Translating it yields CASSSGSGTGGVWHQPQHF. The entire variable domain, with the rest obtained from reference TRBV7-3 and TRBJ1-5, is as follows: GAGVSQTPSNKVTEKGKYVELRCDPISGHTALYWYRQSLGQGPEFLIYFQGTGAADDSGLPNDRFFAVRPEGSVSTLKIQRTERGDSAVYLCASSSGSGTGGVWHQPQHFGDGTRLSIL.

The chain uses TRBV7-2 and TRBJ2-2; 9 positions match TRBD1. J lost 6 bases, V lost 3 bases, and 17 bases had no gene match. Germline-derived CDR1 and CDR2 are SGHTA and FQGNSA. The CDR3 runs to 19 residues. CDR3 sequence: CASSLNRQGVSVFAGELFF. The CDR3 DNA reads TGTGCCAGCAGCTTGAATCGACAGGGGGTTTCGGTGTTCGCCGGGGAGCTGTTTTTT.

This chain links TRBV19 with TRBJ2-2; 10 positions match TRBD2. Germline V gene data show CDR1 as LNHDA and CDR2 as SQIVND (reference sequence). The CDR3 contains 15 residues. V lost 5 bases and J lost 7; bases outside the gene matches: 7. CDR3 protein: CASSLVAGGGGELFF. As DNA, the CDR3 is TGTGCCAGTAGTTTGGTAGCGGGAGGCGGCGGGGAGCTGTTTTTT.

The chain uses TRBV25-1 and TRBJ2-7; TRBD2 matches 11 bases. The CDR3 sequence is 17 residues long. CDR1 is MGHDK and CDR2 is SYGVNS in the germline V gene. After removal of 4 bases from V and 4 bases from J, the junction contained 12 bases not matched to a gene. The CDR3 spells CASSGAGLTSGKYEQYF. The CDR3 DNA follows: TGTGCCAGCAGTGGTGCCGGTTTGACTAGCGGGAAGTACGAGCAGTACTTC.

The chain joins TRBV29-1 to TRBJ1-2; D is possibly TRBD1 (5 bases). CDR1 is SQVTM and CDR2 is ANQGSEA in the germline V gene. This CDR3 has 14 residues. The V end was cut by 0 bases, the J end by 5 bases, with 13 bases between. The CDR3 sequence: CSVEEPPGGYGYTF. The CDR3 DNA reads as TGCAGCGTTGAAGAGCCCCCTGGGGGGTATGGCTACACCTTC.

The chain links TRBV7-9 to TRBJ1-2; 8 bases align to TRBD1. From germline, CDR1 is SEHNR and CDR2 FQNEAQ (reference sequence). V lost 4 bases to trimming and J lost 13 bases; unmatched junction nucleotides: 5. CDR3 length equals 11 residues. The chain's CDR3 is CASSYQGAGTF. CDR3 bases: TGTGCCAGCAGCTATCAGGGGGCAGGCACCTTC.

The V call is TRBV6-1, the J call TRBJ1-4, with 7 bases matching TRBD1. Trimming took 3 bases from V and 11 from J; bases not matched to a gene: 15. CDR1 is MNHNS and CDR2 is SASEGT in the germline V gene. The CDR3 covers 16 residues. The CDR3 spells CASSDTWDSLRVKLFF. CDR3 bases: TGTGCCAGCAGTGACACATGGGACAGCTTAAGGGTCAAACTGTTTTTT.

The gene calls are TRBV2 and TRBJ2-4; a possible D gene is TRBD2 (6 bases). CDR3 length: 11 amino acids. V lost 4 bases and J lost 13, with 11 bases in between. CDR1 SNHLY and CDR2 FYNNEI come from the germline V gene. CDR3 bases: TGTGCCAGCAGTGGGCGGGACCCCCAGTACTTC. Protein: CASSGRDPQYF.

This chain joins TRBV4-1 and TRBJ2-5, with a weak D call TRBD2 (5 bases). Germline V gene data show CDR1 as MGHRA and CDR2 as YSYEKL. Trimming left V 0 bases short and J 4 bases short, with 6 bases between. The CDR3 runs 13 residues. The CDR3 coding sequence is TGCGCCAGCAGCCAAGACGGAGGAGAGACCCAGTACTTC. Its translation: CASSQDGGETQYF.

The chain couples TRBV10-3 to TRBJ2-5; a possible D gene is TRBD2 (6 bases). The CDR3 sequence is 14 residues long. Germline CDR1 and CDR2: ENHRY and SYGVKD. Trimming took 10 bases from V and 2 from J, leaving 17 bases between them. The CDR3 nucleotides read TGTGCCACCTCGGCTCATGGAGGGCAAGAGACCCAGTACTTC. Amino acids: CATSAHGGQETQYF.

CDR3 bases: TGTGCCAGCAGTCAGTGGGGACTAGCGGGCTCCTCTGGGGCCAACGTCCTGACTTTC. This translates into CASSQWGLAGSSGANVLTF. The chain joins TRBV28 to TRBJ2-6; 12 bases fit TRBD2. Germline lookup yields CDR1 MDHEN and CDR2 SYDVKM. This CDR3 has 19 residues. J was trimmed by 0 bases and V by 5 bases; bases with no gene match: 8. Using reference TRBV28 and TRBJ2-6 for the parts outside the CDR3, the full variable domain is DVKVTQSSRYLVKRTGEKVFLECVQDMDHENMFWYRQDPGLGLRLIYFSYDVKMKEKGDIPEGYSVSREKKERFSLILESASTNQTSMYLCASSQWGLAGSSGANVLTFGAGSRLTVL.

The chain is built from TRBV3-1 (or the pseudogene TRBV3-2) and TRBJ1-1; a weak D match, TRBD1 (6 bases). The CDR3 is 14 amino acids. The germline gives CDR1 LGHDT, CDR2 YNNKEL (reference sequence). V was cut by 2 bases and J by 5 bases, with 12 bases left in between. CDR3 amino acids: CASSQNPQGTEAFF. In DNA form, the CDR3 reads TGTGCCAGCAGCCAAAACCCGCAGGGGACTGAAGCTTTCTTT.

This chain links TRBV10-3 with TRBJ2-2, with a tentative D call TRBD2 (6 bases). Germline V CDR1 and CDR2: ENHRY, SYGVKD. This CDR3 spans 14 amino acids. Trimming took 1 base from V and 6 from J, leaving 9 bases between them. CDR3 residues: CAISEFGDSGELFF. The CDR3 DNA sequence: TGTGCCATCAGTGAGTTTGGGGACTCCGGGGAGCTGTTTTTT.

The sample holds one count of this clone. The genes are TRBV5-8 and TRBJ1-2, with a possible D match to TRBD1 (5 bases). Germline V lookup: CDR1 SGHTS, CDR2 YDEGEE. Between the trimmed V and J ends, which lost 4 bases and 3 bases, there was a span of 16 bases. The CDR3 length is 15 residues. In DNA, the CDR3 is TGTGCCAGCAGCAACCAAGGGGCCTCTGACTATGGCTACACCTTC. Its translation: CASSNQGASDYGYTF.

The chain couples TRBV6-1 to TRBJ1-1, with TRBD1 as a possible D gene (6 bases). V was cut by 3 bases and J by 3 bases, with 14 bases left in between. This CDR3 region has 15 residues. Germline CDR1 reads MNHNS; CDR2 reads SASEGT. CDR3 bases: TGTGCCAGCAGTGAGTACAGGGTAGACTACACTGAAGCTTTCTTT. Translating gives CASSEYRVDYTEAFF.

The chain is built from TRBV4-1 and TRBJ2-7, with a weak D call TRBD2 (6 bases). V gave up 4 bases and J gave up 3 bases, with 10 bases separating them. This CDR3 is built from 13 residues. Germline-derived CDR1 and CDR2 are MGHRA and YSYEKL. DNA for the CDR3: TGCGCCAGCAGCCCGGGGACTCGCTACGAGCAGTACTTC. Translation gives CASSPGTRYEQYF.

The rearrangement uses TRBV18 and TRBJ2-7; D possibly corresponds to TRBD1 (5 bases). V lost 1 base to trimming and J lost 7 bases, with 20 bases between them. Germline V CDR1 and CDR2: KGHSH, LQKENI. This CDR3 has 16 residues. CDR3: CASSPLLIDGTGEQYF. In nucleotides, the CDR3 is TGTGCCAGCTCACCACTCCTAATTGACGGTACAGGAGAGCAGTACTTC.

The rearrangement uses TRBV6-6 and TRBJ1-1, with D unclear. This CDR3 spans 11 amino acids. Germline loops: CDR1 MNHNY, CDR2 SVGAGI (reference sequence). V was trimmed by 3 bases and J by 7 bases, leaving 6 bases between them. The CDR3 region has the DNA TGTGCCAGCAGTTATCCAGGTGAAGCTTTCTTT. Protein: CASSYPGEAFF.

This clone was seen a single time. The chain employs TRBV28 and TRBJ1-5, with D perhaps TRBD1 (6 bases). V was shortened by 5 bases and J by 0 bases, with 8 bases between the two germline ends. The germline V gene has CDR1 MDHEN and CDR2 SYDVKM. The CDR3 totals 14 residues. Here the CDR3 reads CASSTGNSNQPQHF. The CDR3 DNA sequence: TGTGCCAGCAGTACAGGGAATAGCAATCAGCCCCAGCATTTT.

The gene calls are TRBV14 and TRBJ1-3; 9 bases agree with TRBD1. The ends lost 0 bases at V and 2 bases at J; junction bases unmatched: 8. Germline CDR1 SGHDN, CDR2 FVKESK. The CDR3 is 18 residues long. The CDR3 is CASSQDPGTGYTGNTIYF. Written as DNA, the CDR3 is TGTGCCAGCAGCCAAGATCCGGGGACAGGGTATACTGGAAACACCATATATTTT.

The chain joins TRBV5-1 to TRBJ2-3, with 7 bases matching TRBD1. This CDR3 contains 15 residues. Germline V CDR1 and CDR2: SGHRS, YFSETQ. The V and J ends lost 0 bases and 2 bases, in that order; junction bases with no gene match: 3. The CDR3 DNA is TGCGCCAGCAGCTTGGAAGGGGGCATCACAGATACGCAGTATTTT. As protein: CASSLEGGITDTQYF.

The V gene is TRBV28, the J gene TRBJ1-1, with 7 positions matching TRBD1. Per the germline V gene, CDR1 is MDHEN and CDR2 is SYDVKM. V lost 2 bases, J lost 7 bases, and 10 bases stayed unmatched. The CDR3 extends over 15 amino acids. CDR3 protein: CASSLGGQSTYEAFF. The CDR3 coding sequence is TGTGCCAGCAGTTTAGGGGGACAGAGTACCTATGAAGCTTTCTTT. Using reference TRBV28 and TRBJ1-1 for the parts outside the CDR3, the full variable domain is DVKVTQSSRYLVKRTGEKVFLECVQDMDHENMFWYRQDPGLGLRLIYFSYDVKMKEKGDIPEGYSVSREKKERFSLILESASTNQTSMYLCASSLGGQSTYEAFFGQGTRLTVV.

The genes are TRBV12-5 and TRBJ2-1; D perhaps matches TRBD1 (5 bases). CDR3 length: 13 residues. Trimming removed 2 bases at V and 13 bases at J, with 15 bases between. Germline lookup yields CDR1 LGHNT and CDR2 FRNRAP. The CDR3 region has the DNA TGTGCTAGTGGTTTGTCCCAGGGAACTTCCCAGTTCTTC. Translated: CASGLSQGTSQFF.

The V call is TRBV6-5, the J call TRBJ1-2; 10 nucleotides agree with TRBD1. The trim removed 5 bases at V and 8 bases at J, leaving 11 bases unmatched. The CDR3 consists of 15 residues. In germline, CDR1 is MNHEY, CDR2 SVGAGI. The CDR3 here is CASSITGQGRRGYTF. CDR3 DNA: TGTGCCAGCAGTATTACGGGACAGGGGAGGAGGGGCTACACCTTC.

The chain is built from TRBV27 and TRBJ1-1; 8 bases are a match to TRBD1. V lost 5 bases, J lost 6 bases, and 2 bases stayed unmatched. From germline, CDR1 is MNHEY and CDR2 SMNVEV (reference sequence). The CDR3 has 12 residues. The CDR3 here is CASSQGASEAFF. The CDR3 DNA is TGTGCCAGCAGTCAGGGGGCATCTGAAGCTTTCTTT.

This sequence joins TRBV2 and TRBJ1-4; unclear D gene. Trimming took off 7 bases at V and 0 bases at J, with 9 bases between the two ends. The CDR3 runs to 14 residues. Germline V gene sequence: CDR1 SNHLY, CDR2 FYNNEI. The CDR3 DNA is TGTGCCAGCAAACACGACTCAACTAATGAAAAACTGTTTTTT. The encoded protein is CASKHDSTNEKLFF.

The gene calls are TRBV27 and TRBJ2-3, with 9 bases identical to TRBD1. Per germline, CDR1 MNHEY and CDR2 SMNVEV (reference sequence). This CDR3 contains 15 residues. With 4 bases clipped from V and 2 bases from J, the junction kept 4 bases outside the gene matches. CDR3 residues: CASSYRGPHTDTQYF. DNA for the CDR3: TGTGCCAGCAGTTACAGGGGGCCGCACACAGATACGCAGTATTTT.

The chain is built from TRBV19 and TRBJ1-2; D is unclear. CDR3 size: 15 residues. V gave up 7 bases and J gave up 0 bases, with 15 bases separating them. Germline V gives CDR1 LNHDA, CDR2 SQIVND (reference sequence). CDR3: CASKLGLVPNYGYTF. The CDR3 region has the DNA TGTGCCAGTAAACTTGGGCTTGTCCCTAACTATGGCTACACCTTC.